The sequence of this TCR beta chain was determined in a study of post-analysis software for immune sequencing data. As for the study in general: The disease courses covered relapsing-remitting, secondary progressive and progressive-relapsing multiple sclerosis.

The CDR3 sequence is 15 residues long. Germline assignment: CDR1 SEHNR and CDR2 FQNEAQ (reference sequence). The V and J ends lost 5 bases and 3 bases respectively, with 14 bases between them. Study-wide findings and caveats: Patients had higher frequencies than controls of a handful of TRBV segments, including TRBV5-6, TRBV5-1 and TRBV20-1. Strong co-clustering by F measure was evident for samples that had been prepared in the same batch. Normalized Chao1 diversity was significantly lower in multiple sclerosis patients than in controls.

This clonotype occurred a few times. Its antigen is unknown. Each TCR beta cDNA library carried unique molecular identifiers. Each sample of about 0.95 to 11 million input T cells yielded around 500,000 cDNA molecules, so each molecule approximated one T cell. TCRdb analysed the PCR reads with MiXCR anew, one entry per CDR3 protein. The data show roughly 800,000 distinct CDR3 sequences, roughly 27% seen once. The sample consisted of blood. This TCR was sampled from a girl aged 10 to 17 with multiple sclerosis. J is TRBJ1-5 and V is TRBV7-9; D call uncertain. DNA for the CDR3: TGTGCCAGCAGCAACACCGGACCGGTCAATCAGCCCCAGCATTTT. Its protein product is CASSNTGPVNQPQHF.